This T cell receptor beta chain was retrieved from a study of blood T cell repertoires in COVID-19 (dated by TCRdb to between 2020 and 2021). Some background on the complete study: Samples from collaborators originated in the United States, Italy and Spain and spanned both the acute and convalescent phases of COVID-19. Nearly every sample came with metadata listing a de-identified subject ID, COVID-19 status, age in years and sex. The repertoires were released in a freely available public database intended as a resource for research on the immune response to SARS-CoV-2. The prospective study material was composed of cDNA or gDNA derived from T cells, B-cell-depleted T cells, or PBMCs. The samples were drawn from two sources: the first 160 participants of the ongoing ImmuneRACE study, and over 950 subjects contributed by 6 global collaborators. Where available, HLA class I and class II types were obtained from metadata supplied by the sample provider rather than from assay-based typing. Deeply sampled blood TCRbeta repertoires from subjects exposed to, actively infected with, or recovered from COVID-19 were included in the dataset.

Summary of the overall study and its limitations: The quantity of clinical and demographic metadata differed by source and by participant and was supplied without curation.

At one collaborating source in Seattle, patients were enrolled during active infection and were followed longitudinally through the course of disease. Whole blood was collected in K2EDTA tubes by collaborating institutions according to the institutions' own protocols. For TCRbeta analysis, collaborators shipped samples in one of three forms: frozen whole blood, isolated PBMCs, or DNA extracted from either of those sample types. As regards this clone: No cognate antigen has been identified for it. Base qualities are not at hand, and no much larger clone is one base apart.

The junction shows trimming of 1 base on V and 8 bases on J, plus 11 bases between the germline ends. The CDR3 numbers 13 residues from cysteine through phenylalanine. Only the CDR3 portion is preserved as DNA: 39 bases, with reading frame beginning at the first base. From a lookup of the germline V gene, CDR1 and CDR2 are SGHDN and FVKESK. TCRbeta CDR3 regions were amplified from genomic DNA by means of the immunoSEQ Assay, a bias-controlled multiplex PCR. Processing in the source paper ran as follows. Within the assay, amplification of reference gene primers was used to estimate how many nucleated cells each sample contained. Sequence reads were collapsed and filtered to measure the absolute abundance of every unique TCRbeta CDR3 rearrangement. For each sample, productive Simpson clonality was calculated by taking the square root of Simpson's diversity index across productive rearrangements. TCRdb carries this immuneACCESS record with in-frame sequences only. Its versions omit some clonotypes, under half of them owing to an unresolved V gene in the studies checked, with the rest unexplained. That table gives V, J and clone size, and the DNA gave D and trimming. This sample gives fewer than 350,000 clones in total; roughly 90% of them show up just once. The ten largest make up over 3.5% of the sample.

The sequence joins TRBV14 to TRBJ1-1, with TRBD1 as a weak D call on 6 bases. Sequenced material: peripheral blood. The sequence derives from a woman aged 55-70 years with COVID-19, enrolled during active disease. CDR3 protein: CASSQADRSEAFF. In nucleotides, the sequence is TGTGCCAGCAGCCAAGCGGACAGATCCGAAGCTTTCTTT.